This T cell receptor (beta chain) was observed in a study of blood T cells in healthy people across ages. The second PCR ran roughly 6 to 11 cycles with a sample-barcoded 5' primer and J-beta primers. TCRdb processed the 5' RACE reads anew with MiXCR; each CDR3 protein has one entry. The data hold hundreds of thousands of distinct CDR3 sequences, with roughly 44% observed a single time. The CDR3 is made up of 14 amino acids. With 7 bases clipped from V and 1 base from J, the junction kept 5 bases outside the gene matches. Germline V gives CDR1 MNHEY, CDR2 SVGAGI. Worth noting for this clonotype: Its antigen is still unknown.

Study-wide results and caveats: Per million T cells, the diversity of TCR beta decreased roughly linearly as age advanced.

This clonotype was sampled from a woman in her fifties or sixties in good health. V usage is TRBV6-5 and J usage is TRBJ2-3; the match to TRBD2 covers 7 bases. Sequencing was done on a sample of blood. CDR3 DNA sequence: TGTGCCAGCAAGTCTAGCGGACGCACAGATACGCAGTATTTT. Residues: CASKSSGRTDTQYF.